This entry lists 17 T cell receptor beta chains sequenced from one sample in a study of technical replicates of blood from a few donors. Clones were read by immunoSEQ multiplex PCR, and TCRdb kept only the in-frame ones, dropping some. In the table there are tens of thousands of clones, over 80% of which are singletons. Sequenced sample: T cells isolated from PBMCs. These receptor sequences come from a human donor in good health.

V gene TRBV5-1 combines with J gene TRBJ2-7, with D possibly TRBD1 on 7 matching bases. V lost 0 bases, J lost 6 bases, and 16 bases lay in between. The CDR3 runs to 15 residues. Germline V CDR1 and CDR2: SGHRS, YFSETQ. CDR3 DNA sequence: TGCGCCAGCAGCTTGGGCAGGGGGGCGAATTCCGAGCAGTACTTC. It encodes CASSLGRGANSEQYF.

The V gene is TRBV27, the J gene TRBJ2-7, with 8 nucleotides matching TRBD1. The CDR3 sequence is 14 residues long. The V gene end was trimmed by 2 bases and the J gene end by 3 bases; junction bases not matched to a gene: 3. Germline loops: CDR1 MNHEY, CDR2 SMNVEV (reference sequence). CDR3: CASSLGQGDYEQYF. CDR3 DNA sequence: TGTGCCAGCAGTTTAGGACAGGGAGACTACGAGCAGTACTTC.

The chain's CDR3 is CASRLDRGYGYTF. The DNA of the CDR3 is TGTGCCAGCAGACTCGACAGGGGGTATGGCTACACCTTC. The rearrangement links TRBV27 to TRBJ1-2; 9 bases fit TRBD1. V lost 6 bases to trimming and J lost 5 bases; unmatched junction nucleotides: 4. Germline V gives CDR1 MNHEY, CDR2 SMNVEV (reference sequence). The CDR3 has 13 amino acids.

The chain has TRBV7-9 and TRBJ1-1; the D is unclear. Germline CDR1 and CDR2: SEHNR and FQNEAQ (reference sequence). V was shortened by 0 bases and J by 0 bases, with 5 bases between the two germline ends. The CDR3 is made up of 14 amino acids. CDR3 in DNA: TGTGCCAGCAGCTTAGCCCTAATGAACACTGAAGCTTTCTTT. Protein product: CASSLALMNTEAFF.

The J gene is TRBJ2-5, the V gene TRBV15; maybe TRBD2 (6 bases). V gave up 5 bases and J gave up 1 base, with 11 bases separating them. CDR3 length: 14 residues. Germline-derived CDR1 and CDR2 are LNHNV and YYDKDF (reference sequence). CDR3: CATSRGGIQETQYF. The CDR3 region has the DNA TGTGCCACCAGCCGTGGGGGGATCCAAGAGACCCAGTACTTC.

V usage is TRBV6-1 and J usage is TRBJ1-2; D is undetermined. The germline gives CDR1 MNHNS, CDR2 SASEGT. Trimming shortened V by 6 bases and J by 6 bases, and 14 bases separated the two germline ends. The CDR3 consists of 13 residues. CDR3 amino acids: CASSPRGDDGYTF. CDR3 DNA: TGTGCCAGCAGCCCCCGGGGAGACGATGGCTACACCTTC.

This chain uses TRBV28 with TRBJ2-4; TRBD2 matches 11 bases. In germline, CDR1 is MDHEN, CDR2 SYDVKM. The trim removed 1 base at V and 4 bases at J, leaving 3 bases unmatched. The CDR3 contains 16 residues. CDR3 sequence: CASSLFASGGKNIQYF. The CDR3 bases are TGTGCCAGCAGTTTATTCGCTAGCGGGGGGAAAAACATTCAGTACTTC.

J is TRBJ1-3 and V is TRBV5-6; unclear D gene. The V gene's germline CDR1 is SGHDT and CDR2 YYEEEE. V was trimmed by 4 bases and J by 4 bases, leaving 12 bases between them. The CDR3 is 14 amino acids. The CDR3 region has the DNA TGTGCCAGCAGCCCCTGGGTGGAGGGAAACACCATATATTTT. It encodes CASSPWVEGNTIYF.

The chain is built from TRBV19 and TRBJ1-2; no clear D gene. The CDR3 runs 13 residues. In germline, CDR1 is LNHDA, CDR2 SQIVND (reference sequence). The V and J ends lost 7 bases and 4 bases respectively, with 13 bases between them. The DNA for the CDR3 is TGTGCCAGTACCTCCGGGAACCGCTATGGCTACACCTTC. Its protein product is CASTSGNRYGYTF. Drawing the rest from reference TRBV19 and TRBJ1-2, the complete variable domain is DGGITQSPKYLFRKEGQNVTLSCEQNLNHDAMYWYRQDPGQGLRLIYYSQIVNDFQKGDIAEGYSVSREKKESFPLTVTSAQKNPTAFYLCASTSGNRYGYTFGSGTRLTVV.

This clone was detected only once. This chain uses TRBV28 with TRBJ2-1, with D perhaps matching TRBD1 (6 bases). V was trimmed by 6 bases and J by 8 bases, leaving 14 bases between them. The germline V gene encodes CDR1 MDHEN and CDR2 SYDVKM. The CDR3 is 13 amino acids. This chain's CDR3 is CASSFGQTDEQFF. For the CDR3, the DNA is TGTGCCAGCAGCTTCGGACAGACGGATGAGCAGTTCTTC.

The J gene is TRBJ2-7, the V gene TRBV27; TRBD2 aligns across 11 bases. Germline CDR1 is MNHEY and CDR2 is SMNVEV (reference sequence). This CDR3 spans 14 amino acids. V was pared by 3 bases and J by 3 bases, with 1 base of the junction left unmatched. The CDR3: CASSFSGRGYEQYF. In nucleotides, the CDR3 is TGTGCCAGCAGTTTTAGCGGGAGGGGCTACGAGCAGTACTTC.

This clone was recorded once. The gene calls are TRBV4-1 and TRBJ1-1; 11 positions match TRBD1. V lost 2 bases to trimming and J lost 2 bases; unmatched junction nucleotides: 1. The CDR3 runs 15 residues. CDR1 is MGHRA and CDR2 is YSYEKL in the germline V gene. The chain's CDR3 is CASSQRTGGNTEAFF. As DNA, the CDR3 is TGCGCCAGCAGCCAACGGACAGGGGGCAACACTGAAGCTTTCTTT.

The chain has TRBV5-6 and TRBJ2-7; possibly TRBD1 for D (5 bases). The ends were cut back, 4 bases at V and 7 bases at J, with 24 bases in the middle. CDR3 length: 16 amino acids. Germline values: CDR1 SGHDT, CDR2 YYEEEE. The CDR3 loop is CASSPWPAAGNMEQYF. CDR3 sequence (DNA): TGTGCCAGCAGCCCTTGGCCCGCGGCAGGGAATATGGAGCAGTACTTC.

The chain links TRBV5-1 to TRBJ1-3, with D unclear. The germline V gene encodes CDR1 SGHRS and CDR2 YFSETQ. V was shortened by 1 base and J by 0 bases, with 5 bases between the two germline ends. This CDR3 spans 14 amino acids. CDR3 amino acids: CASSLTPSGNTIYF. DNA for the CDR3: TGCGCCAGCAGCTTGACACCCTCTGGAAACACCATATATTTT.

The chain couples TRBV5-6 to TRBJ1-5; tentatively, D is TRBD1 (5 bases). Germline loops: CDR1 SGHDT, CDR2 YYEEEE. Deletions cut 2 bases from V and 5 bases from J, with 17 bases between. This CDR3 contains 16 residues. The CDR3 protein is CASSLRGLAWHQPQHF. As DNA, the CDR3 is TGTGCCAGCAGCTTACGGGGACTAGCATGGCATCAGCCCCAGCATTTT.

The V gene is TRBV11-2, the J gene TRBJ1-2; D might be TRBD1 (5 bases). CDR3 length equals 15 residues. The germline gives CDR1 SGHAT, CDR2 FQNNGV. V was trimmed by 6 bases and J by 8 bases, leaving 22 bases between them. CDR3 loop: CASRTLQALTGGYTF. The CDR3 nucleotides are TGTGCCAGCAGGACCTTACAGGCCCTGACTGGGGGCTACACCTTC.

The chain uses TRBV7-9 and TRBJ1-1; 10 bases are shared with TRBD1. Germline CDR1 is SEHNR and CDR2 is FQNEAQ (reference sequence). Trimming at V came to 5 bases and at J to 4 bases, leaving 16 bases not matched to a gene. CDR3 size: 18 residues. CDR3 loop: CASSPQVGQGLIGTEAFF. In nucleotides, the CDR3 is TGTGCCAGCAGCCCCCAGGTGGGACAGGGGTTAATCGGCACTGAAGCTTTCTTT.